This section outlines one T cell receptor (beta chain) sequence together with its context. Its antigen remains unknown. The PCR ran on 60 Vbeta and 13 Jbeta primers. The table came from immunoSEQ multiplex PCR; TCRdb's copy has only in-frame clones and leaves some out. The table includes around 94,000 clones, 81% detected once. Germline V lookup: CDR1 MDHEN, CDR2 SYDVKM. This CDR3 comprises 13 residues. V trimming: 5 bases; J trimming: 5 bases; junction bases outside the gene matches: 5. These data originate in a study of cytomegalovirus exposure and HLA in healthy donors. Study results and caveats: Using the classifier, cytomegalovirus status was reportedly diagnosed with high specificity and sensitivity. Specificity of three CMV-associated chains for CMV antigens was verified in vitro.

The genes are TRBV28 and TRBJ2-5; TRBD2 aligns across 7 bases. Sequencing was performed on PBMCs. This receptor was identified in a human donor in good health. This CDR3 reads CASSPSGRETQYF. DNA for the CDR3: TGTGCCAGCAGTCCCTCCGGGAGGGAGACCCAGTACTTC.